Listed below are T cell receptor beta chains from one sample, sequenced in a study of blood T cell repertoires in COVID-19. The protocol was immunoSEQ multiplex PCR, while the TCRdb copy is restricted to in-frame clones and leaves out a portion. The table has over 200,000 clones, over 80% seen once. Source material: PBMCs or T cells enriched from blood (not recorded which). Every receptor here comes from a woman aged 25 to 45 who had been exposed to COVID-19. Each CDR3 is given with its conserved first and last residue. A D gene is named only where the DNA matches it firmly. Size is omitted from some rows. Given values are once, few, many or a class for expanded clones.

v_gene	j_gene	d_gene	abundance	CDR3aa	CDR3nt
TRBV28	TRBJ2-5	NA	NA	CASSPGGMQETQYF	TGTGCCAGCAGTCCGGGCGGGATGCAAGAGACCCAGTACTTC
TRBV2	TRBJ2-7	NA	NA	CASSASRTNSQYF	TGTGCCAGCAGTGCCAGTAGGACTAACTCTCAGTACTTC
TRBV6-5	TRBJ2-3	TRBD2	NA	CASSPLAGATDTQYF	TGTGCCAGCAGTCCTCTAGCGGGCGCCACAGATACGCAGTATTTT
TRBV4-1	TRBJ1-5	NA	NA	CASSQGYRDNQPQHF	TGCGCCAGCAGCCAAGGTTACAGGGACAATCAGCCCCAGCATTTT
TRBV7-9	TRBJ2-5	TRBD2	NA	CASSLASGKRETQYF	TGTGCCAGCAGCTTAGCGAGCGGGAAGAGGGAGACCCAGTACTTC
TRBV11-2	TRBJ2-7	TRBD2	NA	CASSAFLAGTYEQYF	TGTGCCAGCAGCGCGTTTCTAGCGGGAACCTACGAGCAGTACTTC
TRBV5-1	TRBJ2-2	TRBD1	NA	CASSLRQGTGELFF	TGCGCCAGCAGCTTGAGACAGGGGACCGGGGAGCTGTTTTTT
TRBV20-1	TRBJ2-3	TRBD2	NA	CSASSLAGDTDTQYF	TGCAGTGCTAGTAGTCTAGCGGGAGACACAGATACGCAGTATTTT
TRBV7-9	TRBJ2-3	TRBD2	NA	CASSPSSREGLDTQYF	TGTGCCAGCAGCCCCTCCTCGCGGGAGGGCCTAGATACGCAGTATTTT
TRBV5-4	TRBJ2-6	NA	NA	CASSSPRNRDILSGANVLTF	TGTGCCAGCAGCTCCCCCAGAAACCGGGACATCCTCTCTGGGGCCAACGTCCTGACTTTC
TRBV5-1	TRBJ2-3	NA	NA	CASSLNIPTDTQYF	TGCGCCAGCAGCTTGAACATTCCCACAGATACGCAGTATTTT
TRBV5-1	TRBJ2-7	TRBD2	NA	CASSLRLAGVGGGEQYF	TGCGCCAGCAGCTTGCGGCTAGCGGGAGTAGGTGGAGGCGAGCAGTACTTC
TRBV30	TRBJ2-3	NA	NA	CAWTSGTDTQYF	TGTGCCTGGACTAGCGGCACAGATACGCAGTATTTT
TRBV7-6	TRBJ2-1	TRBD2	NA	CASSLTGGRERSNEQFF	TGTGCCAGCAGCTTAACCGGCGGGCGGGAGAGGTCTAATGAGCAGTTCTTC
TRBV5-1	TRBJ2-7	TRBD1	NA	CASSPGTGGLPYEQYF	TGCGCCAGCAGCCCTGGGACAGGGGGCTTACCCTACGAGCAGTACTTC
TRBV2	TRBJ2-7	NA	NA	CASSEALNTDYEQYF	TGTGCCAGCAGTGAAGCTTTGAACACCGACTACGAGCAGTACTTC
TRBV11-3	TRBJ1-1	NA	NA	CASGSGTEAFF	TGTGCCAGCGGTTCCGGGACAGAAGCTTTCTTT
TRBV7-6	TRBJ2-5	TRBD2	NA	CASSLAAGESLETQYF	TGTGCCAGCAGCTTAGCAGCGGGAGAGTCGTTAGAGACCCAGTACTTC
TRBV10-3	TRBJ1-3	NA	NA	CATQAKNTIYF	TGTGCCACCCAGGCCAAGAACACCATATATTTT
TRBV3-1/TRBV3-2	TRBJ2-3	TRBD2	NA	CASSQGLAGGRDTQYF	TGTGCCAGCAGCCAAGGGCTAGCGGGAGGGAGAGATACGCAGTATTTT
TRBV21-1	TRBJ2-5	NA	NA	CASSKGQGLGETQYF	TGTGCCAGCAGCAAAGGCCAGGGCTTGGGAGAGACCCAGTACTTC
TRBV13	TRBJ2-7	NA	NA	CASSLGYEQYF	TGTGCCAGCAGCTTAGGTTACGAGCAGTACTTC
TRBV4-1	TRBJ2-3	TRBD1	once	CASSQMDRDLRDTQYF	TGCGCCAGCAGCCAAATGGACAGGGATTTAAGAGATACGCAGTATTTT
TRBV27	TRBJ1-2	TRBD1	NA	CASRKTGLYGYTF	TGTGCCAGCAGAAAGACAGGGTTATATGGCTACACCTTC
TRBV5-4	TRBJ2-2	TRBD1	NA	CASSPQRQGANTGELFF	TGTGCCAGCAGCCCCCAGCGACAGGGCGCGAACACCGGGGAGCTGTTTTTT
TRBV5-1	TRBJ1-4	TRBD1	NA	CASSALTGGQGEKLFF	TGCGCCAGCAGCGCCTTAACAGGGGGTCAGGGAGAAAAACTGTTTTTT
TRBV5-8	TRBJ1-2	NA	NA	CASSPPGRGNYGYTF	TGTGCCAGCAGCCCTCCTGGGCGGGGTAACTATGGCTACACCTTC
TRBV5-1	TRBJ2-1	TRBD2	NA	CASSSGGYNEQFF	TGCGCCAGCAGCAGCGGGGGTTACAATGAGCAGTTCTTC
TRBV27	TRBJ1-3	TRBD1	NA	CASSPQGGLSGNTIYF	TGTGCCAGCAGCCCACAGGGGGGACTCTCTGGAAACACCATATATTTT
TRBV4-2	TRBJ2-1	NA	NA	CASSQDGKRSAYNEQFF	TGTGCCAGCAGCCAAGATGGTAAGAGATCGGCCTACAATGAGCAGTTCTTC
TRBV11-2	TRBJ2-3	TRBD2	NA	CASSSRTSGRAGTDTQYF	TGTGCCAGCAGCTCCCGGACTAGCGGGAGGGCCGGCACAGATACGCAGTATTTT
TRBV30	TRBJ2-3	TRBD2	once	CAWSQFSGSLDTQYF	TGTGCCTGGAGTCAATTTAGCGGGAGTTTAGATACGCAGTATTTT
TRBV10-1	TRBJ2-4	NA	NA	CASSESRQGNIQYF	TGCGCCAGCAGTGAGTCGAGGCAGGGAAACATTCAGTACTTC
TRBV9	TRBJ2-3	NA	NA	CASSVAGGQSTDTQYF	TGTGCCAGCAGCGTAGCAGGAGGGCAGAGCACAGATACGCAGTATTTT
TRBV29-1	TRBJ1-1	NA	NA	CSVVPSRNTEAFF	TGCAGCGTTGTGCCCTCCAGGAACACTGAAGCTTTCTTT
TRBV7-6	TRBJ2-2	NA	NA	CASSLAANTGELFF	TGTGCCAGCAGCTTGGCGGCTAACACCGGGGAGCTGTTTTTT
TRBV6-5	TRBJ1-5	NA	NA	CASSPRGEDQPQHF	TGTGCCAGCAGTCCTCGTGGAGAAGATCAGCCCCAGCATTTT
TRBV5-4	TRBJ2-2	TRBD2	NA	CASSFSGGAGELFF	TGTGCCAGCAGCTTTAGCGGGGGCGCCGGGGAGCTGTTTTTT
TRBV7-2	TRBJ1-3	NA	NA	CASSLAGGTIYF	TGTGCCAGCAGCTTGGCTGGCGGAACCATATATTTT
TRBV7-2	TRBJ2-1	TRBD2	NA	CASSLVSREGGHNEQFF	TGTGCCAGCAGCTTAGTCTCGCGGGAGGGCGGGCACAATGAGCAGTTCTTC
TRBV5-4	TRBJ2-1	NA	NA	CASSWGDRFSYNEQFF	TGTGCCAGCAGCTGGGGGGACCGATTCTCCTACAATGAGCAGTTCTTC
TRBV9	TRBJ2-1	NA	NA	CASSVTSLTYNEQFF	TGTGCCAGCAGCGTAACTAGCCTTACCTACAATGAGCAGTTCTTC